These 5 T cell receptor beta chains came from one sample sequenced in a study of cytomegalovirus exposure and HLA in healthy donors. The PCR employed 60 Vbeta primers together with 13 Jbeta primers. Some clones are missing from TCRdb's copy, which holds only in-frame ones; the method was immunoSEQ multiplex PCR. The profile shows about 170,000 clones, 80% to 85% of them singletons. Source material: PBMCs. The receptor source for this set is a boy younger than 10 in good health and CMV-seronegative.

This clone turned up a few times. V gene TRBV19 combines with J gene TRBJ2-5, with 12 bases lining up with TRBD1. Judging by the DNA end, TRBJ2-7 fits better; the J call may be wrong. Germline loops: CDR1 LNHDA, CDR2 SQIVND (reference sequence). The CDR3 is made up of 14 amino acids. In DNA form, the CDR3 reads TGTGCCAGTAGTGGGACAGGGGGCGTTTACGAGCAGTACTTC. Translating gives CASSGTGGVYEQYF.

This chain connects TRBV4-2 to TRBJ2-3; 8 positions match TRBD2. The CDR3 runs to 18 residues. V gave up 1 base and J gave up 2 bases; unmatched junction bases: 11. From germline, CDR1 is LGHNA and CDR2 YNFKEQ. As DNA, the CDR3 is TGTGCCAGCAGCCAAGTTCTAGGGAGTAGCGGGATCACAGATACGCAGTATTTT. Protein sequence: CASSQVLGSSGITDTQYF.

In its sample, this clone was seen a few times. The V and J genes are TRBV12-5 and TRBJ1-4; D might be TRBD1 (6 bases). There are 14 residues in the CDR3. Trimming removed 3 bases from V and 5 bases from J, with 10 bases in between. Germline V gene lookup returns CDR1 LGHNT and CDR2 FRNRAP. CDR3 loop: CASGFLTGNEKLFF. The CDR3, as DNA: TGTGCTAGTGGTTTCCTGACAGGCAATGAAAAACTGTTTTTT.

V and J are TRBV2 and TRBJ1-3, with 9 bases lining up with TRBD1. CDR3 length equals 17 residues. Germline loops: CDR1 SNHLY, CDR2 FYNNEI. J was trimmed by 0 bases and V by 5 bases; bases with no gene match: 8. CDR3 bases: TGTGCCAGCAGTTCCGGGACAGGGATCCGCTCTGGAAACACCATATATTTT. Translated, it gives CASSSGTGIRSGNTIYF.

The DNA of the CDR3 is TGTGCCAGCAGCTTCCTAGCGGAGGGCTCCTACAATGAGCAGTTCTTC. Residues: CASSFLAEGSYNEQFF. V is TRBV7-3 and J is TRBJ2-1, with TRBD2 identical over 7 bases. Unmatched junction bases numbered 5, after V lost 3 bases and J lost 0 bases. This CDR3 comprises 16 residues. CDR1 and CDR2 (germline): SGHTA, FQGTGA.